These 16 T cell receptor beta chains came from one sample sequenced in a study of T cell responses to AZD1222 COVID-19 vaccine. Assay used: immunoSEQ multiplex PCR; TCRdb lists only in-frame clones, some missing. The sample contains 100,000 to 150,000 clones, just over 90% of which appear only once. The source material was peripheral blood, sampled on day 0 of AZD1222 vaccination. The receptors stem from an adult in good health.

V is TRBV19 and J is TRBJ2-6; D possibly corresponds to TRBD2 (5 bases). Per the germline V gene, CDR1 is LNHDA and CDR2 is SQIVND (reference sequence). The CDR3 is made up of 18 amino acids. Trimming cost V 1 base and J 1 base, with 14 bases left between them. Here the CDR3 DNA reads TGTGCCAGTAGTATAGGGGGAGCGGTCGTTTCTGGGGCCAACGTCCTGACTTTC. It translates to CASSIGGAVVSGANVLTF.

This chain's CDR3 is CASSHSGGAVGELFF. Written as DNA, the CDR3 is TGTGCCAGTAGTCATAGCGGGGGGGCAGTCGGGGAGCTGTTTTTT. The V call is TRBV19, the J call TRBJ2-2; 11 bases map to TRBD2. The V gene end was trimmed by 5 bases and the J gene end by 7 bases; junction bases not matched to a gene: 6. Germline V CDR1 and CDR2: LNHDA, SQIVND (reference sequence). The CDR3 is made up of 15 amino acids.

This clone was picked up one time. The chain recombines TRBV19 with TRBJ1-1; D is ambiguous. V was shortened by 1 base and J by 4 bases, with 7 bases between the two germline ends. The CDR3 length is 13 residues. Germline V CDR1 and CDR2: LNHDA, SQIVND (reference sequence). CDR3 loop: CASSIVSGTEAFF. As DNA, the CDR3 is TGTGCCAGTAGTATAGTTAGTGGCACTGAAGCTTTCTTT. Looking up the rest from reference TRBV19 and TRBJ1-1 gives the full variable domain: DGGITQSPKYLFRKEGQNVTLSCEQNLNHDAMYWYRQDPGQGLRLIYYSQIVNDFQKGDIAEGYSVSREKKESFPLTVTSAQKNPTAFYLCASSIVSGTEAFFGQGTRLTVV.

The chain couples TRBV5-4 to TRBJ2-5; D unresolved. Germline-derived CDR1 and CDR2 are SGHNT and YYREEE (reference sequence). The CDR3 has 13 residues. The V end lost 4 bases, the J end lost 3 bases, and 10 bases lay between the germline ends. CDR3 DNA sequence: TGTGCCAGCAGCACTGGGTGGGAAGAGACCCAGTACTTC. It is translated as CASSTGWEETQYF.

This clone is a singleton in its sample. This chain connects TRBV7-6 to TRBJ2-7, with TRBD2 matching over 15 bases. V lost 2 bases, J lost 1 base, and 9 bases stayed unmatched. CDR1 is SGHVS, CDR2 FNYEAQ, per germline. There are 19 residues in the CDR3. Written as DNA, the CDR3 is TGTGCCAGCAGCTTACCCTCCGGGACTAGCGGGGGGTATTCCTACGAGCAGTACTTC. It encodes CASSLPSGTSGGYSYEQYF.

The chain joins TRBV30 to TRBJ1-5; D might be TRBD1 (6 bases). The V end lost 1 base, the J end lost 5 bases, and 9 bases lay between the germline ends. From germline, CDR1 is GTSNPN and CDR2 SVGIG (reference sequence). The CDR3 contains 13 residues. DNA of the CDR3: TGTGCCTGGAGTGAGGGGGAGGATCAGCCCCAGCATTTT. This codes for CAWSEGEDQPQHF. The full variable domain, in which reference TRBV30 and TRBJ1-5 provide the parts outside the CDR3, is SQTIHQWPATLVQPVGSPLSLECTVEGTSNPNLYWYRQAAGRGLQLLFYSVGIGQISSEVPQNLSASRPQDRQFILSSKKLLLSDSGFYLCAWSEGEDQPQHFGDGTRLSIL.

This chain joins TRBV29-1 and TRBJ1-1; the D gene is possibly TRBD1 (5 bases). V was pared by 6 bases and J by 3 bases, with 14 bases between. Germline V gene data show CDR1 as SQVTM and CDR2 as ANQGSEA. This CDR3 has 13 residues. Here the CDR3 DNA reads TGCAGCGTCTTGGGGACCAGATACACTGAAGCTTTCTTT. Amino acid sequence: CSVLGTRYTEAFF.

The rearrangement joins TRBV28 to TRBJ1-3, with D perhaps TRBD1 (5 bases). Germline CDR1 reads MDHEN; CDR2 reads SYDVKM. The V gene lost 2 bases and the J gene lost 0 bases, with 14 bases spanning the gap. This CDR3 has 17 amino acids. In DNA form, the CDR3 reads TGTGCCAGCAGTTTAGGGCTGGGACTAAGCTCTGGAAACACCATATATTTT. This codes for CASSLGLGLSSGNTIYF. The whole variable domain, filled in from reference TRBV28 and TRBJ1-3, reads DVKVTQSSRYLVKRTGEKVFLECVQDMDHENMFWYRQDPGLGLRLIYFSYDVKMKEKGDIPEGYSVSREKKERFSLILESASTNQTSMYLCASSLGLGLSSGNTIYFGEGSWLTVV.

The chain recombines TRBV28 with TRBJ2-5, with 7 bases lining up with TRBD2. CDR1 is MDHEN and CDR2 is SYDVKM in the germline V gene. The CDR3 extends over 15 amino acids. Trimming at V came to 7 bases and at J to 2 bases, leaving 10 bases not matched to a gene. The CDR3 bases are TGTGCCAGCAACCTGGGGGGGGGTCGACAAGAGACCCAGTACTTC. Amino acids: CASNLGGGRQETQYF.

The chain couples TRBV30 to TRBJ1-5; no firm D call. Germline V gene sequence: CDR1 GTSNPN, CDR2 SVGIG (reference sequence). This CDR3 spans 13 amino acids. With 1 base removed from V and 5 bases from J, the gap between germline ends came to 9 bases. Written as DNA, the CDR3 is TGTGCCTGGAGTGATGGGCTTGATCAGCCCCAGCATTTT. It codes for CAWSDGLDQPQHF.

Written as DNA, the CDR3 is TGCGCCAGCAGCCAGGCCTCCTACAACACTGAAGCTTTCTTT. It yields the protein CASSQASYNTEAFF. This chain links TRBV4-3 with TRBJ1-1; unclear D gene. The CDR3 consists of 14 residues. The V gene's germline CDR1 is LGHNA and CDR2 YSLEER. The germline V and J ends were trimmed by 3 bases and 2 bases, with 10 bases remaining between them.

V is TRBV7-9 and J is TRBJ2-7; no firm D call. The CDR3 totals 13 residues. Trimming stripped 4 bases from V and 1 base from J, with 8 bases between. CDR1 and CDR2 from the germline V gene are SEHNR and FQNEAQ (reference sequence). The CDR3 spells CASSSSTSYEQYF. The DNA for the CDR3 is TGTGCCAGCAGCTCCTCCACATCCTACGAGCAGTACTTC.

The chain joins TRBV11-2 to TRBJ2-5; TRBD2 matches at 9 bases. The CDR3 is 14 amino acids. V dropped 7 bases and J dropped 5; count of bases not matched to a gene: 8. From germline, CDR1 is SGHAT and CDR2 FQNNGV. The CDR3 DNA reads TGTGCCAGCAAGGCGGGGGGGCCGTGGGAGACCCAGTACTTC. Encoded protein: CASKAGGPWETQYF. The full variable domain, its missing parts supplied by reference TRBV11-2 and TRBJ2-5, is EAGVAQSPRYKIIEKRQSVAFWCNPISGHATLYWYQQILGQGPKLLIQFQNNGVVDDSQLPKDRFSAERLKGVDSTLKIQPAKLEDSAVYLCASKAGGPWETQYFGPGTRLLVL.

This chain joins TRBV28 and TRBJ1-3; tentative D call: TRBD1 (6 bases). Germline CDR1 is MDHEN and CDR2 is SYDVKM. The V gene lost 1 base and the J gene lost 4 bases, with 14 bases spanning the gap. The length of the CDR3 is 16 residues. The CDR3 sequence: CASSLSTGRLGNTIYF. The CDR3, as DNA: TGTGCCAGCAGTTTATCCACAGGGAGATTGGGAAACACCATATATTTT.

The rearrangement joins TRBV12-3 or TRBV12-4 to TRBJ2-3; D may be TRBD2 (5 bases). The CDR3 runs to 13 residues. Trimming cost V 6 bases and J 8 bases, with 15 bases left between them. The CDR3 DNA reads TGTGCCAGCAGATTGGACTCAGCAGTTACGCAGTATTTT. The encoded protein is CASRLDSAVTQYF.

The CDR3 DNA sequence: TGTGCCAGCAGTGAAAGACCATCCGGGACTATTGGAGAGACCCAGTACTTC. It translates to CASSERPSGTIGETQYF. The rearrangement joins TRBV6-1 to TRBJ2-5; TRBD2 matches at 7 bases. This CDR3 has 17 residues. V gave up 2 bases and J gave up 4 bases; unmatched junction bases: 13. Per the germline V gene, CDR1 is MNHNS and CDR2 is SASEGT.